The entry below describes one T cell receptor beta chain. The data are from a study of blood T cell repertoires in COVID-19. Study-level background: T cells, B-cell-depleted T cells, or PBMCs provided the cDNA or gDNA that served as material.

The CDR3 covers 14 residues. V was clipped by 2 bases and J by 5 bases, with 12 bases between them. CDR1 and CDR2 (germline): MGHDK, SYGVNS. The protocol was immunoSEQ multiplex PCR, while the TCRdb copy is restricted to in-frame clones and leaves out a portion. The sample yields 150,000 to 200,000 clones, approximately 84% seen once. The source material was peripheral blood. The chain recombines TRBV25-1 with TRBJ1-2; D is undetermined. The receptor's source is a human donor with acute or convalescent COVID-19. The donor label of this sample is uncertain. This CDR3 is CASSEGGVSYGYTF. The CDR3 DNA follows: TGTGCCAGCAGTGAAGGCGGGGTTTCTTATGGCTACACCTTC.